A single sample is the source of the 31 T cell receptor beta chains below, sequenced in a study of CD8 T cells in ankylosing spondylitis (TCRdb year 2017). The library was generated by 5' RACE. The instrument given in TCRdb is Illumina HiSeq 2500. In TCRdb, the public reads were trimmed at Q25 with fastp and aligned with MiXCR, with productive beta chains retained. Every entry covers one CDR3 protein and lists the most common genes and DNA from its rows. This sample has roughly 130,000 distinct CDR3 sequences in its table, and about 13% of those were observed once. 2.5% to 3% of the sample belongs to the ten largest clones. The sequenced sample consisted of blood, either unsorted or a sorted T cell fraction (not recorded which). The source of these receptors is a female donor with ankylosing spondylitis or in good health (not recorded which).

The CDR3 region is CASSPDERGGQFF. In nucleotides, the CDR3 is TGTGCCAGCAGTCCCGACGAGAGGGGGGGACAGTTCTTC. The gene calls are TRBV12-3 or TRBV12-4 and TRBJ2-1; perhaps TRBD2 as D (7 bases). The CDR3 has 13 amino acids. V lost 5 bases, J lost 13 bases, and 18 bases lay in between.

V gene TRBV27 combines with J gene TRBJ2-1; 10 nucleotides line up with TRBD2. Germline V lookup: CDR1 MNHEY, CDR2 SMNVEV (reference sequence). This CDR3 region has 17 residues. V gave up 6 bases and J gave up 2 bases; unmatched junction bases: 10. The CDR3 coding sequence is TGTGCCAGCAGACCTATAGCGGGGGGCTCCACCTACAATGAGCAGTTCTTC. As protein: CASRPIAGGSTYNEQFF.

Remarks on this clonotype: A read error may account for a junction end that differs from germline. The rearrangement links TRBV2 to TRBJ1-4; D ambiguous. Germline V gene sequence: CDR1 SNHLY, CDR2 FYNNEI. The CDR3 spans 12 residues. CDR3: CVSSDSGEKLFF. CDR3 DNA sequence: TGTGTCAGCAGTGACTCGGGTGAAAAACTGTTTTTT.

The V gene is TRBV12-3 or TRBV12-4, the J gene TRBJ2-5; 9 nucleotides line up with TRBD1. CDR3 size: 15 residues. Trimming at V came to 2 bases and at J to 3 bases, leaving 4 bases not matched to a gene. Here the CDR3 reads CASSLTTGGKETQYF. CDR3 in DNA: TGTGCCAGCAGTTTAACGACAGGGGGTAAAGAGACCCAGTACTTC.

V and J are TRBV6-1 and TRBJ2-7, with 9 bases that match TRBD1. With 7 bases clipped from V and 1 base from J, the junction kept 8 bases outside the gene matches. This CDR3 contains 15 residues. The V gene's germline CDR1 is MNHNS and CDR2 SASEGT. CDR3 DNA: TGTGCCAGCAACTCCGGGACAGGGTCGTCCTACGAGCAGTACTTC. Its protein product is CASNSGTGSSYEQYF.

This chain uses TRBV5-1 with TRBJ2-7, with TRBD1 identical over 7 bases. The CDR3 contains 15 residues. V gave up 3 bases and J gave up 11 bases; unmatched junction bases: 17. Per germline, CDR1 SGHRS and CDR2 YFSETQ. CDR3 DNA: TGCGCCAGCAGCTCAAATGGGAAATCCGGGACAGAAGAGTACTTC. Protein: CASSSNGKSGTEEYF.

The chain employs TRBV6-1 and TRBJ1-1; 7 bases align to TRBD1. The CDR3 has 13 residues. The ends lost 6 bases at V and 5 bases at J; junction bases unmatched: 6. Germline CDR1 MNHNS, CDR2 SASEGT. CDR3 DNA sequence: TGTGCCAGCAGAAGAAGGGGGCAGACTGAAGCTTTCTTT. Translating gives CASRRRGQTEAFF.

This clonotype showed up just a few times. V and J are TRBV5-5 and TRBJ2-7; the D is unclear. V was pared by 4 bases and J by 1 base, with 9 bases between. CDR1 is SGHKS, CDR2 YYEKEE, per germline (reference sequence). The length of the CDR3 is 13 residues. In DNA form, the CDR3 reads TGTGCCAGCAGCGCAAGTTGGTCCTACGAGCAGTACTTC. It is translated as CASSASWSYEQYF.

The CDR3 sequence: CASSQFQNTEAFF. The CDR3 bases are TGTGCCAGCAGCCAATTCCAGAACACTGAAGCTTTCTTT. The rearrangement links TRBV16 to TRBJ1-1, with unresolved D. Looked up from germline, CDR1 is KGHSY and CDR2 is FQNENV. The length of the CDR3 is 13 residues. V was clipped by 1 base and J by 1 base, with 4 bases between them.

Many counts were recorded for this clonotype. CDR3 in amino acids: CASRGGAQETQYF. The CDR3, as DNA: TGTGCCAGCAGAGGGGGGGCCCAAGAGACCCAGTACTTC. The rearrangement uses TRBV2 and TRBJ2-5; weak D call: TRBD2 (7 bases). The ends were cut back, 6 bases at V and 1 base at J, with 9 bases in the middle. The CDR3 is made up of 13 amino acids. Germline V CDR1 and CDR2: SNHLY, FYNNEI.

This clonotype was counted only a few times. The J gene is TRBJ2-1, the V gene TRBV7-9; D call uncertain. CDR1 is SEHNR and CDR2 is FQNEAQ in the germline V gene (reference sequence). The CDR3 is 14 residues long. Trimming cost V 5 bases and J 5 bases, with 13 bases left between them. This CDR3 reads CASSHGRIHNEQFF. The CDR3 region has the DNA TGTGCCAGCAGCCACGGACGCATCCACAATGAGCAGTTCTTC.

This clonotype was seen more than once but under ten times. The chain joins TRBV12-3 or TRBV12-4 to TRBJ1-1; TRBD1 aligns across 10 bases. The CDR3 is 16 residues long. Unmatched junction bases numbered 7, after V lost 5 bases and J lost 1 base. The DNA of the CDR3 is TGTGCCAGCAGTAAGACAGGGGGCTCAGGGAACACTGAAGCTTTCTTT. Translating it yields CASSKTGGSGNTEAFF.

V and J are TRBV12-3 or TRBV12-4 and TRBJ2-1; weak D call: TRBD1 (6 bases). Trimming pared 7 bases from V and 8 bases from J, leaving 18 bases between. The CDR3 totals 14 residues. Written as DNA, the CDR3 is TGTGCCAGCAAAGACAGGATTTCGTACGATGAGCAGTTCTTC. Translating it yields CASKDRISYDEQFF.

The chain joins TRBV5-1 to TRBJ2-7, with 10 bases that match TRBD1. Germline assignment: CDR1 SGHRS and CDR2 YFSETQ. V trimming: 6 bases; J trimming: 5 bases; junction bases outside the gene matches: 5. The CDR3 spans 13 residues. CDR3 protein: CASNADRGHEQYF. DNA of the CDR3: TGCGCCAGCAACGCCGACAGGGGGCACGAGCAGTACTTC.

This clonotype was detected a few times. V usage is TRBV5-1 and J usage is TRBJ2-1; 8 nucleotides align to TRBD2. The V and J ends lost 0 bases and 4 bases, in that order; junction bases with no gene match: 6. This CDR3 has 16 residues. CDR1 is SGHRS, CDR2 YFSETQ, per germline. For the CDR3, the DNA is TGCGCCAGCAGCTTGGTAGGTTTAGCGGGATACAATGAGCAGTTCTTC. Translating it yields CASSLVGLAGYNEQFF.

This chain links TRBV12-5 with TRBJ2-1; possibly TRBD2 for D (5 bases). The V and J ends lost 3 bases and 6 bases respectively, with 12 bases between them. The CDR3 has 14 residues. Per germline, CDR1 LGHNT and CDR2 FRNRAP. The CDR3 DNA follows: TGTGCTAGTGGTTTATCGGGGAGTCGCAATGAGCAGTTCTTC. Amino acid sequence: CASGLSGSRNEQFF.

Many counts were recorded for this clonotype. V and J are TRBV10-3 and TRBJ2-1; weak D call: TRBD1 (7 bases). Germline V gene data show CDR1 as ENHRY and CDR2 as SYGVKD. The germline V and J ends were trimmed by 7 bases and 7 bases, with 11 bases remaining between them. There are 12 residues in the CDR3. The CDR3 here is CAINPGGNEQFF. The DNA of the CDR3 is TGTGCCATCAATCCAGGGGGGAATGAGCAGTTCTTC.

The chain links TRBV12-3 or TRBV12-4 to TRBJ2-1; 9 nucleotides agree with TRBD1. The CDR3 is 16 amino acids. V was pared by 5 bases and J by 4 bases, with 9 bases of the junction left unmatched. This CDR3 reads CASSPGQGSGYNEQFF. In DNA form, the CDR3 reads TGTGCCAGCAGTCCAGGACAGGGGAGCGGTTACAATGAGCAGTTCTTC.

The chain uses TRBV12-3 or TRBV12-4 and TRBJ1-2, with D maybe TRBD1 (5 bases). The CDR3 spans 15 residues. The V end was cut by 5 bases, the J end by 4 bases, with 17 bases between. The CDR3 DNA reads as TGTGCCAGCAGTCCCTGGGGGACCTCCTTCTATGGCTACACCTTC. Its protein product is CASSPWGTSFYGYTF.

This clonotype was observed many times. The V gene is TRBV29-1, the J gene TRBJ2-3, with 9 bases identical to TRBD2. J lost 4 bases, V lost 7 bases, and 3 bases had no gene match. The germline V gene encodes CDR1 SQVTM and CDR2 ANQGSEA. CDR3 length: 12 amino acids. Here the CDR3 DNA reads TGCAGCGGCAGACTAGCGGCAGATACGCAGTATTTT. Its protein product is CSGRLAADTQYF.

The chain links TRBV11-2 to TRBJ2-1; tentatively, D is TRBD2 (5 bases). V lost 1 base to trimming and J lost 9 bases, with 7 bases between them. This CDR3 spans 12 amino acids. CDR1 is SGHAT, CDR2 FQNNGV, per germline. CDR3 DNA: TGTGCCAGCAGCTTAGGAGGGAGTGAGCAGTTCTTC. Encoded protein: CASSLGGSEQFF.

The chain employs TRBV6-5 and TRBJ2-6; weak D call: TRBD1 (5 bases). Trimming cost V 2 bases and J 2 bases, with 7 bases left between them. Germline-derived CDR1 and CDR2 are MNHEY and SVGAGI. The CDR3 consists of 15 residues. CDR3 in DNA: TGTGCCAGCAGTTACGTAGGGGCTGGGGCCAACGTCCTGACTTTC. The encoded protein is CASSYVGAGANVLTF.

This chain uses TRBV20-1 with TRBJ1-5; perhaps TRBD1 as D (5 bases). Trimming removed 2 bases from V and 4 bases from J, with 9 bases in between. Per germline, CDR1 DFQATT and CDR2 SNEGSKA (reference sequence). The length of the CDR3 is 13 residues. CDR3 protein: CSARSGGNQPQHF. The CDR3, as DNA: TGCAGTGCTAGATCGGGGGGGAATCAGCCCCAGCATTTT.

This chain connects TRBV6-1 to TRBJ1-1; D is possibly TRBD1 (5 bases). The germline V gene encodes CDR1 MNHNS and CDR2 SASEGT. CDR3 length: 14 residues. Trimming pared 6 bases from V and 0 bases from J, leaving 11 bases between. As DNA, the CDR3 is TGTGCCAGCAGATTCGGACAACTGAACACTGAAGCTTTCTTT. Translated, it gives CASRFGQLNTEAFF.

The chain carries TRBV6-2 or TRBV6-3 and TRBJ1-1; D ambiguous. This CDR3 spans 14 amino acids. The V gene's germline CDR1 is MNHEY and CDR2 SVGEGT. Trimming took off 5 bases at V and 1 base at J, with 11 bases between the two ends. CDR3 residues: CASSHPAANTEAFF. The CDR3 DNA reads TGTGCCAGCAGTCACCCTGCGGCGAACACTGAAGCTTTCTTT.

This rearrangement joins TRBV4-1 to TRBJ2-1; maybe TRBD1 (5 bases). V was shortened by 2 bases and J by 3 bases, with 20 bases between the two germline ends. Germline V gene lookup returns CDR1 MGHRA and CDR2 YSYEKL. The CDR3 sequence is 18 residues long. CDR3 sequence (DNA): TGCGCCAGCAGCCAAACCCCGATAGGGGTGTTACTCTACAATGAGCAGTTCTTC. It encodes CASSQTPIGVLLYNEQFF.

There are many counts of this clonotype. The chain uses TRBV4-1 and TRBJ2-7, with D tentatively TRBD2 (6 bases). Germline-derived CDR1 and CDR2 are MGHRA and YSYEKL. The CDR3 sequence is 14 residues long. V lost 1 base and J 10 bases, leaving 17 bases between the germline ends. CDR3: CASSQGRTTPEQYF. The CDR3 DNA sequence: TGCGCCAGCAGCCAAGGGCGGACTACCCCGGAACAGTACTTC.

Many counts were recorded for this clonotype. The rearrangement joins TRBV27 to TRBJ2-1; 14 bases align to TRBD2. Trimming at V came to 3 bases and at J to 8 bases, leaving 3 bases not matched to a gene. This CDR3 is built from 15 residues. Looked up from germline, CDR1 is MNHEY and CDR2 is SMNVEV (reference sequence). The CDR3 coding sequence is TGTGCCAGCAGTTTGGGGACTAGCGGGGGTGATGAGCAGTTCTTC. This codes for CASSLGTSGGDEQFF.

This clonotype showed up many times. The V and J genes are TRBV12-3 or TRBV12-4 and TRBJ2-1; 12 positions match TRBD2. The CDR3 covers 15 residues. J gave up 6 bases and V 4 bases, and 4 bases lay outside the gene matches. CDR3 DNA: TGTGCCAGCAGTTCGTCTAGCGGGAGGGGCAATGAGCAGTTCTTC. Its translation: CASSSSSGRGNEQFF.

At least ten counts were recorded for this clonotype. This rearrangement joins TRBV24-1 to TRBJ1-6, with 7 bases that match TRBD1. V was pared by 0 bases and J by 10 bases, with 17 bases of the junction left unmatched. Germline V gene data show CDR1 as KGHDR and CDR2 as SFDVKD. This CDR3 comprises 19 residues. As DNA, the CDR3 is TGTGCCACCAGTGATTTGCCAACCGTGACAGGGTTCGTATGGTCACCCCTCCACTTT. Protein product: CATSDLPTVTGFVWSPLHF.

In its sample, this clonotype was seen a few times. This chain connects TRBV2 to TRBJ2-7; D remains unclear. V lost 5 bases and J 3 bases, leaving 8 bases between the germline ends. This CDR3 is built from 12 residues. Germline lookup yields CDR1 SNHLY and CDR2 FYNNEI. Here the CDR3 reads CASSNIDYEQYF. In nucleotides, the CDR3 is TGTGCCAGCAGTAACATCGACTACGAGCAGTACTTC.